This TCR beta chain came from a study of shared clonotypes between healthy human individuals. Naive CD8 populations comprised CD45RO-negative cells positively selected for CCR7, excluding terminally differentiated effector memory CD45RA+ cells. The method was immunoSEQ multiplex PCR; TCRdb's version includes in-frame clones alone and lacks a portion of them. The sample consists of about 680,000 clones, 90% to 95% of them appearing once. This CDR3 has 13 residues. J gave up 6 bases and V 6 bases, and 8 bases lay outside the gene matches. CDR1 and CDR2 (germline): SQVTM, ANQGSEA. Sequencing was performed on naive CD8+ T cells sorted from blood. The sequence was collected from a young man in good health. The chain joins TRBV29-1 to TRBJ1-2; 9 nucleotides align to TRBD1. CDR3 nucleotide sequence: TGCAGCGTCATTTCCGGGACAGGGAATGGCTACACCTTC. This encodes CSVISGTGNGYTF.